A selection of T cell receptor beta chains follows, all from one sample in a study of identical twins. One entry per CDR3 protein, called by TCRdb with MiXCR from the 5' RACE reads. The table includes over 250,000 distinct CDR3 sequences, around 9.7% detected once. These data are also associated with another study on yellow fever vaccine responses in identical twins.

Sample: CD8+ T cells sorted from blood. Every receptor here comes from a young woman in good health. Both conserved end residues are part of each CDR3. The D gene is left open where the match is weak. Only some rows state a clone size, as once, few, many or a class for expanded clones.

clone_size: many; j_call: TRBJ2-7; d_call: .; v_call: TRBV9; cdr3_aa: CASSASEGAYEQYF; cdr3_nt: TGTGCCAGCAGCGCCTCTGAGGGGGCCTACGAGCAGTACTTC
clone_size: .; j_call: TRBJ1-2; d_call: TRBD1; v_call: TRBV6-1; cdr3_aa: CASTVYPGQMFTNYGYTF; cdr3_nt: TGTGCCAGCACGGTTTATCCGGGACAGATGTTTACTAACTATGGCTACACCTTC
clone_size: .; j_call: TRBJ2-1; d_call: .; v_call: TRBV2; cdr3_aa: CASSEVGVDSYNEQFF; cdr3_nt: TGTGCCAGCAGTGAAGTGGGTGTAGACTCCTACAATGAGCAGTTCTTC
clone_size: many; j_call: TRBJ1-6; d_call: .; v_call: TRBV5-5; cdr3_aa: CASSSEGLMSSYNSPLHF; cdr3_nt: TGTGCCAGCAGCTCGGAGGGACTTATGAGCTCCTATAATTCACCCCTCCACTTT
clone_size: many; j_call: TRBJ2-7; d_call: .; v_call: TRBV3-1; cdr3_aa: CASSQGVGDQYF; cdr3_nt: TGTGCCAGCAGCCAAGGAGTGGGCGACCAGTACTTC
clone_size: many; j_call: TRBJ2-1; d_call: .; v_call: TRBV5-1; cdr3_aa: CASSLAGPVYNEQFF; cdr3_nt: TGCGCCAGCAGCTTGGCGGGGCCTGTCTACAATGAGCAGTTCTTC
clone_size: few; j_call: TRBJ1-4; d_call: .; v_call: TRBV28; cdr3_aa: CASSLRVQNEKLFF; cdr3_nt: TGTGCCAGCAGTTTAAGGGTCCAAAATGAAAAACTGTTTTTT
clone_size: .; j_call: TRBJ2-1; d_call: .; v_call: TRBV9; cdr3_aa: CASSVDGNKQFF; cdr3_nt: TGTGCCAGCAGCGTAGATGGGAACAAGCAGTTCTTC
clone_size: few; j_call: TRBJ1-4; d_call: .; v_call: TRBV19; cdr3_aa: CASSIVEGDTIRSEYFFGEKLFF; cdr3_nt: TGTGCCAGTAGTATAGTTGAAGGAGACACCATACGTTCCGAGTATTTTTTCGGTGAAAAACTGTTTTTT
clone_size: .; j_call: TRBJ1-5; d_call: TRBD1; v_call: TRBV28; cdr3_aa: CASSPRGGRNQPQHF; cdr3_nt: TGTGCCAGCAGTCCCAGGGGGGGCCGGAATCAGCCCCAGCATTTT
clone_size: .; j_call: TRBJ2-7; d_call: .; v_call: TRBV21-1; cdr3_aa: CASRKDGLVTYEQYF; cdr3_nt: TGTGCCAGCAGAAAGGACGGTTTGGTCACCTACGAGCAGTACTTC
clone_size: many; j_call: TRBJ1-2; d_call: TRBD1; v_call: TRBV12-3/TRBV12-4; cdr3_aa: CASSSGTGVTNYGYTF; cdr3_nt: TGTGCCAGCAGCTCCGGGACAGGGGTGACCAACTATGGCTACACCTTC
clone_size: many; j_call: TRBJ2-3; d_call: .; v_call: TRBV29-1; cdr3_aa: CSVGTGTYTQYF; cdr3_nt: TGCAGCGTAGGAACCGGGACTTATACGCAGTATTTT
clone_size: .; j_call: TRBJ2-7; d_call: .; v_call: TRBV27; cdr3_aa: CASSPDHIYEQYF; cdr3_nt: TGTGCCAGCAGTCCGGACCACATTTACGAGCAGTACTTC
clone_size: few; j_call: TRBJ2-7; d_call: TRBD1; v_call: TRBV20-1; cdr3_aa: CSARSGQGFYEQYF; cdr3_nt: TGCAGTGCTAGGAGCGGACAGGGCTTCTACGAGCAGTACTTC
clone_size: many; j_call: TRBJ2-1; d_call: TRBD2; v_call: TRBV4-3; cdr3_aa: CASSHYDPGLVINEQFF; cdr3_nt: TGCGCCAGCAGCCACTACGACCCGGGACTAGTTATAAATGAGCAGTTCTTC
clone_size: many; j_call: TRBJ2-5; d_call: .; v_call: TRBV10-3; cdr3_aa: CAISEMSVQETQYF; cdr3_nt: TGTGCCATCAGTGAGATGTCCGTACAAGAGACCCAGTACTTC
clone_size: few; j_call: TRBJ2-3; d_call: TRBD2; v_call: TRBV6-5; cdr3_aa: CASSYRGLAGTADTQYF; cdr3_nt: TGTGCCAGCAGTTACCGGGGACTAGCGGGAACGGCAGATACGCAGTATTTT
clone_size: .; j_call: TRBJ2-7; d_call: TRBD1; v_call: TRBV10-3; cdr3_aa: CAISPGTGYEQYF; cdr3_nt: TGTGCCATCAGCCCCGGGACAGGGTACGAGCAGTACTTC
clone_size: .; j_call: TRBJ2-3; d_call: TRBD2; v_call: TRBV2; cdr3_aa: CALSLAPGTSGRTDTQYF; cdr3_nt: TGTGCCCTCAGTTTAGCCCCGGGGACTAGCGGTAGGACAGATACGCAGTATTTT
clone_size: .; j_call: TRBJ1-1; d_call: .; v_call: TRBV29-1; cdr3_aa: CSVEGIGRMNTEAFF; cdr3_nt: TGCAGCGTTGAAGGCATAGGGAGAATGAACACTGAAGCTTTCTTT
clone_size: few; j_call: TRBJ2-7; d_call: .; v_call: TRBV7-2; cdr3_aa: CASSLALGNPYEQYF; cdr3_nt: TGTGCCAGCAGCTTAGCGCTGGGAAACCCCTACGAGCAGTACTTC
clone_size: many; j_call: TRBJ2-1; d_call: .; v_call: TRBV20-1; cdr3_aa: CSARDLGSNEQFF; cdr3_nt: TGCAGTGCTAGAGATCTTGGCAGCAATGAGCAGTTCTTC
clone_size: few; j_call: TRBJ1-2; d_call: .; v_call: TRBV7-2; cdr3_aa: CASSLLTLDGYTF; cdr3_nt: TGTGCCAGCAGCTTGCTAACCCTGGATGGCTACACCTTC
clone_size: many; j_call: TRBJ1-5; d_call: .; v_call: TRBV10-3; cdr3_aa: CAISGQGNQPQHF; cdr3_nt: TGTGCCATCAGTGGGCAGGGCAATCAGCCCCAGCATTTT
clone_size: few; j_call: TRBJ1-1; d_call: .; v_call: TRBV10-3; cdr3_aa: CAISDPDSYTEAFF; cdr3_nt: TGTGCCATCAGTGATCCGGACAGCTACACTGAAGCTTTCTTT
clone_size: .; j_call: TRBJ2-3; d_call: .; v_call: TRBV6-2/TRBV6-3; cdr3_aa: CATLWAPGIGDTQYF; cdr3_nt: TGTGCCACCCTATGGGCCCCGGGAATCGGTGATACGCAGTATTTT
clone_size: few; j_call: TRBJ2-7; d_call: .; v_call: TRBV20-1; cdr3_aa: CSASGPETYEQYF; cdr3_nt: TGCAGTGCTAGTGGGCCAGAAACCTACGAGCAGTACTTC
clone_size: .; j_call: TRBJ2-5; d_call: .; v_call: TRBV11-2; cdr3_aa: CASSLAPVATETQYF; cdr3_nt: TGTGCCAGCAGCTTAGCTCCAGTAGCCACGGAGACCCAGTACTTC
clone_size: few; j_call: TRBJ2-1; d_call: TRBD1; v_call: TRBV4-3; cdr3_aa: CASSPQDRGGYNEQFF; cdr3_nt: TGCGCCAGCAGCCCACAAGACAGGGGCGGATACAATGAGCAGTTCTTC
clone_size: .; j_call: TRBJ2-4; d_call: TRBD2; v_call: TRBV7-6; cdr3_aa: CASSLGDVGRTKNIQYF; cdr3_nt: TGTGCCAGCAGCTTAGGGGACGTCGGGAGGACCAAAAACATTCAGTACTTC
clone_size: .; j_call: TRBJ2-5; d_call: TRBD2; v_call: TRBV7-9; cdr3_aa: CASSPVAGGETQYF; cdr3_nt: TGTGCCAGCAGCCCCGTAGCGGGAGGAGAGACCCAGTACTTC
clone_size: many; j_call: TRBJ2-7; d_call: .; v_call: TRBV3-1; cdr3_aa: CASSQDKYTTYEQYF; cdr3_nt: TGTGCCAGCAGCCAAGATAAATACACCACCTACGAGCAGTACTTC
clone_size: .; j_call: TRBJ1-3; d_call: .; v_call: TRBV7-9; cdr3_aa: CASRPRGGNTIYF; cdr3_nt: TGTGCCAGCAGACCTCGGGGCGGAAACACCATATATTTT
clone_size: many; j_call: TRBJ2-1; d_call: TRBD2; v_call: TRBV5-1; cdr3_aa: CASSPGLDPSEQFF; cdr3_nt: TGCGCCAGCAGCCCCGGACTAGACCCGAGTGAGCAGTTCTTC
clone_size: few; j_call: TRBJ2-5; d_call: .; v_call: TRBV7-9; cdr3_aa: CASSSYLESKETQYF; cdr3_nt: TGTGCCAGCAGCTCGTACCTAGAGTCGAAAGAGACCCAGTACTTC
clone_size: many; j_call: TRBJ2-7; d_call: TRBD1; v_call: TRBV7-8; cdr3_aa: CASSVEGQGLFYEQYF; cdr3_nt: TGTGCCAGCAGCGTAGAGGGACAGGGACTGTTCTACGAGCAGTACTTC
clone_size: few; j_call: TRBJ2-7; d_call: .; v_call: TRBV7-9; cdr3_aa: CASSLIRGESSYEQYF; cdr3_nt: TGTGCCAGCAGCTTAATAAGGGGGGAAAGCTCCTACGAGCAGTACTTC
clone_size: many; j_call: TRBJ2-3; d_call: .; v_call: TRBV5-1; cdr3_aa: CASSLARATDTQYF; cdr3_nt: TGCGCCAGCAGCTTGGCCAGGGCCACAGATACGCAGTATTTT
clone_size: many; j_call: TRBJ2-2; d_call: .; v_call: TRBV6-1; cdr3_aa: CASRAAGELFF; cdr3_nt: TGTGCCTCACGGGCGGCCGGGGAGCTGTTTTTT
clone_size: .; j_call: TRBJ2-1; d_call: TRBD2; v_call: TRBV6-4; cdr3_aa: CASSDNSGGTYNEQFF; cdr3_nt: TGTGCCAGCAGTGATAATAGCGGGGGAACCTACAATGAGCAGTTCTTC
clone_size: many; j_call: TRBJ1-2; d_call: TRBD1; v_call: TRBV12-3/TRBV12-4; cdr3_aa: CASSRGLDRVYGYTF; cdr3_nt: TGTGCCAGCAGCCGCGGGCTAGACAGGGTCTATGGCTACACCTTC
clone_size: many; j_call: TRBJ2-7; d_call: TRBD1; v_call: TRBV4-3; cdr3_aa: CASSLGTASYEQYF; cdr3_nt: TGCGCCAGCAGCCTGGGGACAGCCTCCTACGAGCAGTACTTC
clone_size: .; j_call: TRBJ1-4; d_call: .; v_call: TRBV11-2; cdr3_aa: CASSLDYGRTNEKLFF; cdr3_nt: TGTGCCAGCAGCTTAGATTACGGGCGCACTAATGAAAAACTGTTTTTT
clone_size: few; j_call: TRBJ2-1; d_call: TRBD1; v_call: TRBV7-9; cdr3_aa: CASSHPGQGISYNEQFF; cdr3_nt: TGTGCCAGCAGCCACCCCGGACAGGGGATTTCCTACAATGAGCAGTTCTTC